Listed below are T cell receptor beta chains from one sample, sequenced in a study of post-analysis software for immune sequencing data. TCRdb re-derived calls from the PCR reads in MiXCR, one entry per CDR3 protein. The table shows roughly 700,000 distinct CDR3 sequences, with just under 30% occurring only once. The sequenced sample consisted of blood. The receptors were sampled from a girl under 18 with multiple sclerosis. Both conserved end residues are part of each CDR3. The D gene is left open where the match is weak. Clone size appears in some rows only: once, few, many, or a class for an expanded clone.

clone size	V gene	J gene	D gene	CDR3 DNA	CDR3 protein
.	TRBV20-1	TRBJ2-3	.	TGCAGTGCTAGGGTCGGGCTGAGGTATACGCAGTATTTT	CSARVGLRYTQYF
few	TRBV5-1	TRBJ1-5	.	TGCGCCAGCAGCCCCGGCGGGGTGGGCAATCAGCCCCAGCATTTT	CASSPGGVGNQPQHF
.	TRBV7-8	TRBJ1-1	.	TGTGCCAGCAGCCTCCTGACAGTCTGGGAGTACACTGAAGCTTTCTTT	CASSLLTVWEYTEAFF
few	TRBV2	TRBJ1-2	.	TGTGCCAGCAGTTATTGGCCCAGGGGAAACTATGGCTACACCTTC	CASSYWPRGNYGYTF
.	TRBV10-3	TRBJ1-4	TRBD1	TGTGCCACCGCAGACAGGGGACCGAATGAAAAACTGTTTTTT	CATADRGPNEKLFF
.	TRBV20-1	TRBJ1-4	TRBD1	TGCAGTGCTAGAGGGATTCGGGGACAGGGCCAGGAAAAACTGTTTTTT	CSARGIRGQGQEKLFF
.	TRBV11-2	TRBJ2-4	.	TGTGCCAGCAGCTTATACCCCCCGGGAGTAGCCAAAAACATTCAGTACTTC	CASSLYPPGVAKNIQYF
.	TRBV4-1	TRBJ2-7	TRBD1	TGCGCCAGCAGCCACCTCCCTAGGGGACAGGGTCGATACGAGCAGTACTTC	CASSHLPRGQGRYEQYF
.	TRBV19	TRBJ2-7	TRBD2	TGTGCCAGTAACGCGGGAGCCCGATCTAAGGGAGAACCCTACGAGCAGTACTTC	CASNAGARSKGEPYEQYF
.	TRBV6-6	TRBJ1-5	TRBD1	TGTGCCAGCAGCCCAAGGGCCGGGACAGGGAAAATTCAGCCCCAGCATTTT	CASSPRAGTGKIQPQHF
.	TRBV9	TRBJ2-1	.	TGTGCCAGCACCCAAGGGCGGCGGGCGACTGAGCAGTTCTTC	CASTQGRRATEQFF
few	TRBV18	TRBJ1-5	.	TGTGCCAGCTCGCCCGGACGGGGAGGCAATCAGCCCCAGCATTTT	CASSPGRGGNQPQHF
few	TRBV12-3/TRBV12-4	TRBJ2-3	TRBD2	TGTGCCAGCAGTCCGGGCGGGACTAGCGCTAATACGCAGTATTTT	CASSPGGTSANTQYF
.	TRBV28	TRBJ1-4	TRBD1	TGTGCCAGCAGTCCCAAATCCTCGGACAGGGGTGAACTGTTTTTT	CASSPKSSDRGELFF
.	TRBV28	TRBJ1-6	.	TGTGCCAGCAGAGAAGGCCTTAATTCACCCCTCCACTTT	CASREGLNSPLHF
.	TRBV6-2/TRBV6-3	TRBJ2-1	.	TGTGCCAGCAGGTACGGAGGAGGGAGACCTGAGCAGTTCTTC	CASRYGGGRPEQFF
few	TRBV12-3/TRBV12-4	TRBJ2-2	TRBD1	TGTGCCAGCAGGACAGGGTTAAACACCGGGGAGCTGTTTTTT	CASRTGLNTGELFF
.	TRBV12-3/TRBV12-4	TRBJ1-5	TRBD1	TGTGCCAGCAGTATAGGGACAGCTCAGCCCCAGCATTTT	CASSIGTAQPQHF
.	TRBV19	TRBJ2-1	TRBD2	TGTGCCAGTAGTATTTTTGCGGGAGGCCGGTACAATGAGCAGTTCTTC	CASSIFAGGRYNEQFF
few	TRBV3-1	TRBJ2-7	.	TGTGCCAGCAGCCAGTTTCTGGGGCGGGTCGAGCAGTACTTC	CASSQFLGRVEQYF
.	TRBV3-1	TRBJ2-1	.	TGTGCCAGCAGCCAAAAATGGGTGCCCAATGAGCAGTTCTTC	CASSQKWVPNEQFF
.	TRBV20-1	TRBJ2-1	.	TGCAGTGCTAGTCACAAGTATGAGCAGTTCTTC	CSASHKYEQFF
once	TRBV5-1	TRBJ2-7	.	TGCGCCAGCAGACCCCACCAGGGCGACGAGCAGTACTTC	CASRPHQGDEQYF
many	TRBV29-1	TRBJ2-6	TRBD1	TGCAGCGTTCCAGGGGGTGGGCAGCCTAACTCTGGGGCCAACGTCCTGACTTTC	CSVPGGGQPNSGANVLTF
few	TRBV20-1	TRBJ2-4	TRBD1	TGCAGTGCTAAGGGACAGGCAGAAAACATTCAGTACTTC	CSAKGQAENIQYF
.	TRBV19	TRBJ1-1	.	TGTGCCAGTAGAAGAGAAGGGTACACTGAAGCTTTCTTT	CASRREGYTEAFF
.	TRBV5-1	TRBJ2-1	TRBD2	TGCGCCAGCAGCTTAAGCGGGGGGGCCTGGGATGAGCAGTTCTTC	CASSLSGGAWDEQFF
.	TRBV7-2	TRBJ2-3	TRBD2	TGTGCCTGCAGCTTAGGGGGGACTAGCGGGAGAGATACGCAGTATTTT	CACSLGGTSGRDTQYF